The next 9 T cell receptor beta chains were all read from a single sample in a study of blood T cells in healthy people across ages. Primed by a sample-barcoded 5' primer and a J-beta primer mix, a second PCR proceeded for about 7 to 12 cycles. Each CDR3 protein gets one entry after TCRdb re-called the 5' RACE reads with MiXCR. The sample contains some 760,000 distinct CDR3 sequences, 20% to 25% of which appear only once. The sample also formed part of further work on T cells of mothers and their children.

Sequencing was performed on blood. The source of these receptors is a boy aged 5-17 years in good health.

This clonotype was seen only a few times. V usage is TRBV6-5 and J usage is TRBJ1-1; no clear D. This CDR3 has 14 residues. CDR1 and CDR2 (germline): MNHEY, SVGAGI. V lost 0 bases and J 5 bases, leaving 10 bases between the germline ends. CDR3 sequence: CASSYSIGSTEAFF. The CDR3 DNA reads TGTGCCAGCAGTTACTCGATCGGTTCAACTGAAGCTTTCTTT.

The rearrangement links TRBV20-1 to TRBJ2-7, with 11 bases identical to TRBD2. The V gene's germline CDR1 is DFQATT and CDR2 SNEGSKA (reference sequence). The CDR3 is 12 amino acids. V lost 5 bases, J lost 5 bases, and 2 bases stayed unmatched. Written as DNA, the CDR3 is TGCAGTGCTGCGACTAGCGGGGACGAGCAGTACTTC. The encoded protein is CSAATSGDEQYF.

The chain uses TRBV20-1 and TRBJ2-7; 9 bases match TRBD1. J was trimmed by 4 bases and V by 5 bases; bases with no gene match: 6. The CDR3 loop spans 13 amino acids. The V gene's germline CDR1 is DFQATT and CDR2 SNEGSKA (reference sequence). The CDR3 loop is CSAVIGTGYEQYF. The DNA of the CDR3 is TGCAGTGCTGTTATCGGGACAGGGTACGAGCAGTACTTC.

The V gene is TRBV6-2 or TRBV6-3, the J gene TRBJ1-2, with D possibly being TRBD1 (5 bases). V lost 7 bases and J lost 5, with 14 bases in between. Looked up from germline, CDR1 is MNHEY and CDR2 is SVGEGT. The CDR3 loop spans 13 amino acids. The CDR3 DNA sequence: TGTGCCAGCACCGTGACAGCGAAGTATGGCTACACCTTC. It is translated as CASTVTAKYGYTF.

The chain combines TRBV6-2 or TRBV6-3 with TRBJ2-1; the match to TRBD2 covers 8 bases. CDR3 length equals 17 residues. The germline V gene has CDR1 MNHEY and CDR2 SVGEGT. Trimming took 2 bases from V and 0 from J; bases not matched to a gene: 6. The CDR3: CASSYPVAGSSYNEQFF. The CDR3 DNA reads TGTGCCAGCAGTTACCCGGTAGCGGGGAGCTCCTACAATGAGCAGTTCTTC.

This clonotype was counted between two and nine times. V gene TRBV4-1 combines with J gene TRBJ1-5, with D uncertain. The V gene's germline CDR1 is MGHRA and CDR2 YSYEKL. Between the trimmed V and J ends, which lost 1 base and 6 bases, there was a span of 7 bases. This CDR3 has 13 amino acids. CDR3 sequence (DNA): TGCGCCAGCAGCCAAGGTCCGGTTCAGCCCCAGCATTTT. It codes for CASSQGPVQPQHF.

The genes are TRBV19 and TRBJ2-7; D is perhaps TRBD1 (6 bases). Germline lookup yields CDR1 LNHDA and CDR2 SQIVND (reference sequence). The CDR3 length is 14 residues. Trimming left V 1 base short and J 3 bases short, with 10 bases between. CDR3 protein: CASSIGGGNYEQYF. The CDR3 nucleotides read TGTGCCAGTAGTATAGGAGGGGGAAACTACGAGCAGTACTTC.

The chain uses TRBV3-1 and TRBJ2-3; D perhaps matches TRBD1 (5 bases). Trimming stripped 8 bases from V and 8 bases from J, with 11 bases between. The CDR3 has 11 residues. The germline CDR1 and CDR2 sequences are LGHDT and YNNKEL (reference sequence). CDR3 nucleotides: TGTGCCAGCGGCGAGGACATTACGCAGTATTTT. Its translation is CASGEDITQYF.

The V gene is TRBV4-2, the J gene TRBJ2-7; D might be TRBD1 (5 bases). This CDR3 comprises 13 residues. V lost 6 bases to trimming and J lost 1 base, with 10 bases between them. CDR1 LGHNA and CDR2 YNFKEQ come from the germline V gene. DNA for the CDR3: TGTGCCAGCAGTAATACAGGTTCCTACGAGCAGTACTTC. This translates into CASSNTGSYEQYF.